This T cell receptor (beta chain) was sequenced during a study of blood T cells in healthy people across ages. Study information: T cells yielded about one barcoded beta molecule per two cells through template switching.

Together with a sample-barcoded 5' primer, a J-beta primer mix was included in a second PCR lasting about 7 to 12 cycles. One entry per CDR3 protein results from TCRdb running MiXCR on the 5' RACE reads. The sample holds 750,000 to 950,000 distinct CDR3 sequences, about 53% seen once. Germline V CDR1 and CDR2: MDHEN, SYDVKM. The CDR3 length is 10 residues. General study findings and limits: A roughly linear fall in TCR beta diversity per million T cells was seen with increasing age. Diversity was estimated from one million T cells, and these estimates were considered underestimates.

As regards this clonotype: Its antigen remains unknown.

This rearrangement joins TRBV28 to TRBJ2-7; 10 bases align to TRBD1. Specimen: blood. The sequence was obtained from an elderly man in good health. This CDR3 reads CGTGGREQYF. The CDR3 coding sequence is TGTGGGACAGGGGGTCGCGAGCAGTACTTC.